The clone carrying this TCR beta chain has at least ten counts. Its target is unknown. All patients were treatment-naive before thyroid surgery. Original handling: Clinicopathological groups supplied CDR3 differences that were used to build a distant-metastasis classifier for papillary thyroid cancer. TCRdb re-processed the PCR reads through MiXCR. Clone size and V and J calls follow TCRdb, not the original study. The sample carries 64,000 or so clones, roughly 17% recorded once. The V gene's germline CDR1 is SGDLS and CDR2 YYNGEE. The V segment lost 0 bases and the J segment 2 bases; nucleotides outside the gene matches: 6. This CDR3 spans 16 amino acids. The sample comes from a study of metastatic and nonmetastatic thyroid tumors. Points from the study as a whole: The study reportedly found significantly higher TCR beta diversity in malignant thyroid tumors than benign nodules, in blood and tumor.

The rearrangement links TRBV9 to TRBJ2-3; 7 bases are a match to TRBD2. Source material: blood. The TCR sequence derives from a male donor with papillary thyroid cancer or a benign thyroid nodule (not recorded which). Some clones in this sample may be carry-over from other donors' samples. The CDR3 loop is CASSVGSSGSTDTQYF. For the CDR3, the DNA is TGTGCCAGCAGCGTAGGCTCTAGCGGCTCCACAGATACGCAGTATTTT. The full variable domain, in which reference TRBV9 and TRBJ2-3 provide the parts outside the CDR3, is DSGVTQTPKHLITATGQRVTLRCSPRSGDLSVYWYQQSLDQGLQFLIQYYNGEERAKGNILERFSAQQFPDLHSELNLSSLELGDSALYFCASSVGSSGSTDTQYFGPGTRLTVL.